This T cell receptor (beta chain) was sequenced during a study of T cell repertoires in cytomegalovirus infection (dated by TCRdb to about 2019). For the wider study: The peptide stimulations were aimed at well-studied HLA-B-restricted epitopes as well as recently identified HLA-C-restricted CMV epitopes, whose presentation resists viral immunomodulation. Donor HLA type was relevant to the analysis, as public TCR beta signatures indicated carriage of CMV infection together with the matching HLA type.

This clonotype showed up just a few times. Its antigen is still unknown. No base qualities exist here, and no much larger clone lies one base off it. Trimming leaves V shorter by 0 bases and J shorter by 12 bases, with the junction holding 14 bases beyond the gene matches. CDR1 SGHDT and CDR2 YYEEEE are derived from the germline V gene. CDR3 length: 15 amino acids, cysteine to phenylalanine. Only the CDR3 DNA is retained, 45 bases long and in frame from the first base. What the research found in general, with its limitations: The ex vivo response was dominated by HLA-C-restricted CMV-specific TCR beta clonotypes, which also provided the single most frequent clonotype in two of eight donors. Carriers of CMV infection plus the relevant HLA type were discriminated by the cumulative frequency of public TCR beta family members in the study cohort and in an independent approximately 360-donor cohort.

The sample was run on an Illumina HiSeq 1500. TCRdb handled the public reads itself, with Q25 trimming in fastp and clone calling in MiXCR, and kept productive beta chains. Merged by CDR3 protein, the rows form single entries marked with the most common genes and DNA. The sample table records 300,000 to 400,000 distinct CDR3 sequences; about 28% of these occur just once. About 20% of the sample comes from the top ten. Taken with the paper, the label for treatment or condition translates to: in vitro stimulation with specific CMV peptide epitopes to enrich CMV-specific T cells. The chain is assembled from TRBV5-6 and TRBJ2-7, with 8 bases in between that match TRBD1. The sequenced sample was cultured PBMCs, obtained from culture after CMV antigen stimulation. This clonotype was sampled from a human donor in good health (CMV status not recorded). Some clones in this sample may be carry-over from other donors' samples. The bases read TGTGCCAGCAGCTTGGGACAGGGGAAGGATGGGACCCTGTACTTC. Its translation reads: CASSLGQGKDGTLYF.